The rows below give T cell receptor beta chains drawn from one sample of a study of human T cells and chemical hapten exposure. MiXCR was run by TCRdb on the RACE reads, yielding one entry per CDR3 protein. The table has 82,000 or so distinct CDR3 sequences, 13% seen once; the top ten hold approximately 5.2%. The specimen comprised whole blood, sampled in connection with sensitization to the hapten diphenylcyclopropenone (DPC). The receptors originated from a woman aged 45-59 years with alopecia areata. Some clones in this sample may be carry-over from other donors' samples. CDR3s include the opening cysteine and the closing phenylalanine or tryptophan. The order of the fields is J gene, clone size, V gene, D gene, CDR3 protein, CDR3 DNA. A D gene is named only where the DNA matches it firmly. Some rows have no size entry. The others give once, few or many, or a class for an expanded clone.

>TRBJ2-1|NA|TRBV29-1|NA
CSVDRDTGYEQFF
TGCAGCGTTGATCGGGACACCGGATATGAGCAGTTCTTC
>TRBJ1-2|few|TRBV28|NA
CASSFIGSGYTF
TGTGCCAGCAGTTTTATAGGGAGCGGCTACACCTTC
>TRBJ2-7|many|TRBV19|NA
CASKSRGEYEQYF
TGTGCCAGTAAGAGCAGGGGAGAGTACGAGCAGTACTTC
>TRBJ1-2|many|TRBV11-2|NA
CASSLGYEGSRGYTF
TGTGCCAGCAGCTTGGGGTACGAGGGAAGCAGGGGCTACACCTTC
>TRBJ1-4|many|TRBV5-1|TRBD1
CASSELQGAENEKLFF
TGCGCCAGCAGCGAACTTCAGGGGGCTGAGAATGAAAAACTGTTTTTT
>TRBJ2-3|NA|TRBV6-1|NA
CASSEARGTQYF
TGTGCCAGCAGTGAAGCTAGAGGTACGCAGTATTTT
>TRBJ2-1|many|TRBV7-9|NA
CASSSSLENEQFF
TGTGCCAGCAGCTCATCTCTAGAGAATGAGCAGTTCTTC
>TRBJ1-2|few|TRBV10-3|NA
CAISEYGPGNYGYTF
TGTGCCATCAGTGAGTACGGACCCGGTAACTATGGCTACACCTTC
>TRBJ1-1|NA|TRBV3-1|TRBD1
CASSRTGRMAFF
TGTGCCAGCAGCCGGACAGGGAGAATGGCTTTCTTT
>TRBJ2-3|NA|TRBV11-1|TRBD2
CASSLKQLAETDTQYF
TGTGCCAGCAGCTTGAAGCAACTAGCGGAAACAGATACGCAGTATTTT